These T cell receptor beta chains were read from a single sample in a study of CD8 T cells in Susac syndrome. TCRdb re-analysed the immunoSEQ multiplex PCR reads in MiXCR, keeping a single row per CDR3 protein. Here the sample spans about 280,000 distinct CDR3 sequences, about 85% being singletons. Sequencing was performed on CD8+ T cells from PBMCs. These TCRs come from a human donor with multiple sclerosis. Each CDR3 is given with its conserved first and last residue. D genes are given only for firm matches. Clone size is stated in some rows and not others, as once, few, many or a class when expanded.

V gene: TRBV7-9
clone size: few
J gene: TRBJ2-7
CDR3 length: 15
D gene: TRBD1
CDR3 DNA: TGTGCCAGCAGCGCTACCGGGACAGGGTATTACGAGCAGTACTTC
CDR3 protein: CASSATGTGYYEQYF

V gene: TRBV3-1
clone size: once
J gene: TRBJ2-3
CDR3 length: 18
D gene: TRBD2
CDR3 DNA: TGTGCCAGCAGCCCCGGAAGGAGACTAGCGGGGGATACAGATACGCAGTATTTT
CDR3 protein: CASSPGRRLAGDTDTQYF

V gene: TRBV11-2
clone size: NA
J gene: TRBJ2-1
CDR3 length: 13
D gene: NA
CDR3 DNA: TGTGCCAGCAGCTTCGGGAGTATCAATGAGCAGTTCTTC
CDR3 protein: CASSFGSINEQFF

V gene: TRBV27
clone size: NA
J gene: TRBJ2-7
CDR3 length: 14
D gene: NA
CDR3 DNA: TGTGCCAGCAGTCCATCCGACCTCTCCTACGATCAGTACTTC
CDR3 protein: CASSPSDLSYDQYF

V gene: TRBV20-1
clone size: NA
J gene: TRBJ2-1
CDR3 length: 16
D gene: TRBD2
CDR3 DNA: TGCAGTGCTCCTCGCCCCGGGACTAGGTCCATGGGTGAGCAGTTCTTC
CDR3 protein: CSAPRPGTRSMGEQFF

V gene: TRBV11-2
clone size: NA
J gene: TRBJ2-2
CDR3 length: 12
D gene: NA
CDR3 DNA: TGTGCCAGTGATGTGTACACCGGGGAGCTGTTTTTT
CDR3 protein: CASDVYTGELFF

V gene: TRBV12-3/TRBV12-4
clone size: NA
J gene: TRBJ1-2
CDR3 length: 14
D gene: NA
CDR3 DNA: TGTGCCAGCAGTCTTCCGGGAGTTAACTATGGCTACACCTTC
CDR3 protein: CASSLPGVNYGYTF

V gene: TRBV4-1
clone size: NA
J gene: TRBJ2-5
CDR3 length: 16
D gene: TRBD1
CDR3 DNA: TGCGCCAGCAGCCAAGTTCGAGGACAGGGGAGAGAGACCCAGTACTTC
CDR3 protein: CASSQVRGQGRETQYF

V gene: TRBV4-1
clone size: NA
J gene: TRBJ1-1
CDR3 length: 18
D gene: NA
CDR3 DNA: TGCGCCAGCAGCCAACACCTACGAGTGCCTAGTGTGAACACTGAAGCTTTCTTT
CDR3 protein: CASSQHLRVPSVNTEAFF

V gene: TRBV4-2
clone size: once
J gene: TRBJ2-7
CDR3 length: 14
D gene: NA
CDR3 DNA: TGTGCCAGCAGCCTCACCTCCCGAATAAGCGAGCAGTACTTC
CDR3 protein: CASSLTSRISEQYF

V gene: TRBV10-3
clone size: few
J gene: TRBJ2-7
CDR3 length: 17
D gene: TRBD1
CDR3 DNA: TGTGCCATCAGTGAGAGACCTCCTAGGACAGGGGGCAACGAGCAGTACTTC
CDR3 protein: CAISERPPRTGGNEQYF

V gene: TRBV12-3/TRBV12-4
clone size: NA
J gene: TRBJ2-7
CDR3 length: 12
D gene: NA
CDR3 DNA: TGTGCCAGCAGTTTCGGAAGGTACGAGCAGTACTTC
CDR3 protein: CASSFGRYEQYF

V gene: TRBV2
clone size: NA
J gene: TRBJ2-6
CDR3 length: 18
D gene: NA
CDR3 DNA: TGTGCCAGCAGCGACCTACGGACGGGGAGCTCTGGGGCCAACGTCCTGACTTTC
CDR3 protein: CASSDLRTGSSGANVLTF

V gene: TRBV4-1
clone size: once
J gene: TRBJ1-5
CDR3 length: 14
D gene: NA
CDR3 DNA: TGCGCCAGCAGCCAAGCGGGGCCCCGGCAGCCCCAGCATTTT
CDR3 protein: CASSQAGPRQPQHF

V gene: TRBV5-1
clone size: NA
J gene: TRBJ2-1
CDR3 length: 19
D gene: TRBD1
CDR3 DNA: TGCGCCAGCAGCTTCTTTACTGAAACGGACAGGGGGCTTAGGGATGAGCAGTTCTTC
CDR3 protein: CASSFFTETDRGLRDEQFF

V gene: TRBV9
clone size: NA
J gene: TRBJ2-7
CDR3 length: 16
D gene: TRBD2
CDR3 DNA: TGTGCCAGCAGCGACACCACTGAAGCGGGAGATTACGAGCAGTACTTC
CDR3 protein: CASSDTTEAGDYEQYF

V gene: TRBV7-9
clone size: once
J gene: TRBJ1-5
CDR3 length: 15
D gene: NA
CDR3 DNA: TGTGCCAGCAGCTCGTCTAGGGGTGTCAATCAGCCCCAGCATTTT
CDR3 protein: CASSSSRGVNQPQHF